The source of this TCR beta chain is a study of blood T cell repertoires in COVID-19. Study details: The samples span acute and convalescent COVID-19 from the United States, Italy and Spain. T cells, B-cell-depleted T cells, or PBMCs supplied cDNA or gDNA.

Germline CDR1 is SGHDT and CDR2 is YYEEEE. CDR3 length equals 18 residues. V was clipped by 3 bases and J by 10 bases; unmatched bases: 20. In the study's own analysis: By means of reference gene primer amplification, nucleated cell counts were estimated. The assay was immunoSEQ multiplex PCR, and TCRdb's table has in-frame clones only and misses some. V, J and clone size reflect that table, while D and trimming were determined from the DNA. The sample yields roughly 180,000 clones, over 80% seen once. Sequencing was done on a sample of peripheral blood. The sequence derives from a woman aged 25-40 years with acute or convalescent COVID-19. The chain carries TRBV5-6 and TRBJ2-1; 9 nucleotides agree with TRBD2. The chain's CDR3 is CASSSFSAGSGSLWEQFF. CDR3 bases: TGTGCCAGCAGCTCGTTCAGTGCGGGTAGCGGGAGTCTATGGGAGCAGTTCTTC.